This is a list of T cell receptor beta chains from one sample in a study of T cell responses to AZD1222 COVID-19 vaccine. Measured with immunoSEQ multiplex PCR; TCRdb has only the in-frame clones, and not every one. The profile covers 80,000 to 100,000 clones, with around 89% appearing a single time and 7.5% taken by the ten largest. This sample comprised peripheral blood, obtained on day 0 of AZD1222 vaccination. The receptor source for this set is an adult in good health. CDR3s include the opening cysteine and the closing phenylalanine or tryptophan. The D gene is left open where the match is weak. A row's size may be missing; if present it is once, few, many or a size class.

clone_size	v_call	d_call	j_call	cdr3_nt	cdr3_aa
once	TRBV11-2	TRBD1	TRBJ2-7	TGTGCCAGCAGCTTCTCCCGGGACAGGCCTTCCTCCTACGAGCAGTACTTC	CASSFSRDRPSSYEQYF
-	TRBV6-5	TRBD1	TRBJ1-2	TGTGCCAGCAGTTCACCGTCGGGACAGAACTATGGCTACACCTTC	CASSSPSGQNYGYTF
-	TRBV18	-	TRBJ2-2	TGTGCCAGCTCACCATTACTAGCAGACACCGGGGAGCTGTTTTTT	CASSPLLADTGELFF
-	TRBV12-5	-	TRBJ1-5	TGTGCTAGTGCCGCTGGCAGTTTTCAGCCCCAGCATTTT	CASAAGSFQPQHF
-	TRBV7-9	TRBD2	TRBJ2-2	TGTGCCAGTCTACTAGCGGGGGCCCTCACCGGGGAGCTGTTTTTT	CASLLAGALTGELFF
-	TRBV18	-	TRBJ1-2	TGTGCCAGCTCGTCAAGAGGGGGAGGTTTTCATGGCTACACCTTC	CASSSRGGGFHGYTF
-	TRBV12-3/TRBV12-4	-	TRBJ1-2	TGTGCCAGCAGCCGTCGGCTCCATGGCTACACCTTC	CASSRRLHGYTF
-	TRBV10-3	-	TRBJ1-5	TGTGCCATCAGTGAGTCGATTGGAACACACAATCAGCCCCAGCATTTT	CAISESIGTHNQPQHF
-	TRBV4-3	-	TRBJ2-7	TGCGCCAGCAGCCAAGATCTTGTCGTTCGGGAGCAGTACTTC	CASSQDLVVREQYF
-	TRBV7-3	-	TRBJ2-2	TGTGCCAGCAGCTTATTAGGGCCCCACACCGGGGAGCTGTTTTTT	CASSLLGPHTGELFF
-	TRBV7-9	-	TRBJ2-2	TGTGCCAGCAGCCCCCTGACCGGGGAGCTGTTTTTT	CASSPLTGELFF
medium-sized	TRBV2	TRBD2	TRBJ2-2	TGTGCCAGCAACGGACTAGCCAACACCGGGGAGCTGTTTTTT	CASNGLANTGELFF
once	TRBV7-9	-	TRBJ2-3	TGTGCCAGCAGCTTAGACCCAGGTGTTGGGACAGATACGCAGTATTTT	CASSLDPGVGTDTQYF
-	TRBV7-3	TRBD2	TRBJ2-2	TGTGCCAGCAGCTTAGCTGTGCGGGAGAGTAGCACCGGGGAGCTGTTTTTT	CASSLAVRESSTGELFF
-	TRBV28	-	TRBJ1-2	TGTGCCAGCAGTCCCCCGAGCCCCTATGGCCACACCTTC	CASSPPSPYGHTF
-	TRBV25-1	-	TRBJ2-5	TGTGCCAGCAGTGAAACCTACAGGAGGCCGGAGACCCAGTACTTC	CASSETYRRPETQYF
-	TRBV9	-	TRBJ2-1	TGTGCCAGCAGCCCCCCGGTCGGTGAGCAGTTCTTC	CASSPPVGEQFF
-	TRBV19	-	TRBJ1-5	TGTGCCAGTGGGTTATACGGATCTTCAGCACAGCCCCAGCATTTT	CASGLYGSSAQPQHF
-	TRBV4-2	-	TRBJ1-4	TGTGCCAGCAGCCAAGACACCCGAACTAATGAAAAACTGTTTTTT	CASSQDTRTNEKLFF
-	TRBV30	-	TRBJ2-3	TGTGCCTGGAGTGGTAGTACTTTAACAGATACGCAGTATTTT	CAWSGSTLTDTQYF
-	TRBV5-4	-	TRBJ2-7	TGTGCCAGCAGCTCCCCAGGGTCGCCCTACGAGCAGTACTTC	CASSSPGSPYEQYF
once	TRBV4-2	TRBD1	TRBJ1-5	TGTGCCAGCAGCCACCCGGACAGGGGCCCCCAGCCCCAGCATTTT	CASSHPDRGPQPQHF
-	TRBV7-6	TRBD2	TRBJ2-1	TGTGCCAGCAGCTTAGTTCCGGGACTAGCGGACAATGAGCAGTTCTTC	CASSLVPGLADNEQFF
-	TRBV5-1	TRBD1	TRBJ1-5	TGCGCCAGCAGCGTAGGGACAGGGGGCCATCAGCCCCAGCATTTT	CASSVGTGGHQPQHF
-	TRBV7-2	TRBD2	TRBJ2-3	TGTGCCAGCAGCCCCCCGGGGGGTTTTGATACGCAGTATTTT	CASSPPGGFDTQYF
-	TRBV15	TRBD1	TRBJ1-5	TGTGCCACCAGCAACGGACAGGGCTGGAATCAGCCCCAGCATTTT	CATSNGQGWNQPQHF
-	TRBV4-2	-	TRBJ1-1	TGTGCCAGCAGCCACTTCCAGTTGAACACTGAAGCTTTCTTT	CASSHFQLNTEAFF
-	TRBV18	-	TRBJ2-1	TGTGCCAGCTCACCAAGCGACAGATACAATGAGCAGTTCTTC	CASSPSDRYNEQFF
-	TRBV18	-	TRBJ1-1	TGTGCCAGCTCACCACCGCTAACGAACACTGAAGCTTTCTTT	CASSPPLTNTEAFF
-	TRBV5-1	TRBD1	TRBJ1-2	TGCGCCAGCAGCTTAAAGACAGGGACTGGCTACACCTTC	CASSLKTGTGYTF
-	TRBV3-1/TRBV3-2	-	TRBJ1-2	TGTGCCAGCACCCAGGGACCCGGGGAGGGCTATGGCTACACCTTC	CASTQGPGEGYGYTF
once	TRBV29-1	-	TRBJ2-5	TGCAGCGTTGATACTCGGACCCAGTACTTC	CSVDTRTQYF
-	TRBV28	-	TRBJ1-5	TGTGCCAGCAGTATACAGGGTTTTGCAGCTCAGCCCCAGCATTTT	CASSIQGFAAQPQHF
few	TRBV15	TRBD1	TRBJ2-7	TGTGCCACCAGCAGGGACAGGGACTCCTACGAGCAGTACTTC	CATSRDRDSYEQYF
-	TRBV7-7	-	TRBJ1-1	TGTGCTAGCAGAAAGGTATCTGAAAGTGAAGCTTTCTTT	CASRKVSESEAFF
-	TRBV7-2	-	TRBJ1-2	TGTGCCAGCAGTCCGGGTCCGCATAACTATGGCTACACCTTC	CASSPGPHNYGYTF
once	TRBV20-1	TRBD1	TRBJ1-1	TGCAGTGCTAGTCGGACAGGGGAGTTCTCTGAAGCTTTCTTT	CSASRTGEFSEAFF
-	TRBV9	TRBD1	TRBJ2-3	TGTGCCAGCAGCCCCCGACAGGGGGCGAGAGTCACAGATACGCAGTATTTT	CASSPRQGARVTDTQYF
-	TRBV18	-	TRBJ1-4	TGTGCCAGCTCACCAGACTGGGCTAATGAAAAACTGTTTTTT	CASSPDWANEKLFF
-	TRBV30	-	TRBJ1-2	TGTGCCTGGAGTCGGAGACAGTCGGCAAACTATGGCTACACCTTC	CAWSRRQSANYGYTF
-	TRBV7-8	TRBD1	TRBJ2-7	TGTGCCAGCGGACCCGTCCGGCGGCAGGGGGTATCCTACGAGCAGTACTTC	CASGPVRRQGVSYEQYF
-	TRBV7-2	-	TRBJ2-2	TGTGCCAGCAGCTTTGTCAGCGGGTCGAACACCGGGGAGCTGTTTTTT	CASSFVSGSNTGELFF
-	TRBV19	TRBD1	TRBJ1-2	TGTGCCAGTAGACCGAGTCGGGGACAGGGTGGTGGCTACACCTTC	CASRPSRGQGGGYTF
-	TRBV19	-	TRBJ1-5	TGTGCCAGTACCTGGACAGACTATAGCAATCAGCCCCAGCATTTT	CASTWTDYSNQPQHF
once	TRBV7-2	-	TRBJ2-7	TGTGCCAGCCCCTTAGCGTGGGCCCCTAGCTCCTACGAGCAGTACTTC	CASPLAWAPSSYEQYF
-	TRBV5-1	-	TRBJ2-7	TGCGCCAGCAGCTTGGGGCAGTACTACGAGCAGTACTTC	CASSLGQYYEQYF
-	TRBV7-3	TRBD1	TRBJ1-1	TGTGCCAGCGGACAGGGGGCCGTCACTGAAGCTTTCTTT	CASGQGAVTEAFF
few	TRBV5-1	TRBD1	TRBJ2-1	TGCGCCAGCAGCTTAACAGGGGATGAGCAGTTCTTC	CASSLTGDEQFF
once	TRBV18	TRBD1	TRBJ2-5	TGTGCCAGCTCACCCCTCTATCGATTCCCGGGACAGGGGGATATGGAGACCCAGTACTTC	CASSPLYRFPGQGDMETQYF
-	TRBV5-4	-	TRBJ2-7	TGTGCCAGCAACCAACAGTATGGCGAGCAGTACTTC	CASNQQYGEQYF
once	TRBV5-1	TRBD1	TRBJ1-6	TGCGCCAGCAGCCCCTGGACAGGGGCGAATTCACCCCTCCACTTT	CASSPWTGANSPLHF
-	TRBV7-3	-	TRBJ1-1	TGTGCCAGCAGCTTTTACAGAAACACTGAAGCTTTCTTT	CASSFYRNTEAFF
-	TRBV20-1	TRBD1	TRBJ1-1	TGCAGTGCTAGTACAGGGGTAGATACTGAAGCTTTCTTT	CSASTGVDTEAFF
-	TRBV5-1	-	TRBJ2-4	TGCGCCAGCAGCTTGGTCGCGGGAAAAAACATTCAGTACTTC	CASSLVAGKNIQYF